This T cell receptor (beta chain) came from a study of PD-L1 blockade in urothelial cancer. For the study at large: A median roughly 150,000 T cells were found in blood samples.

The time point denotes: peripheral blood 6 weeks after treatment start. This CDR3 region has 14 residues. Per germline, CDR1 PRHDT and CDR2 FYEKMQ (reference sequence). Trimming shortened V by 2 bases and J by 7 bases, and 15 bases separated the two germline ends. Assay: immunoSEQ multiplex PCR; the TCRdb copy retains only in-frame clones and omits some. The sample holds about 36,000 clones, about 80% seen once. The genes are TRBV13 and TRBJ2-7, with a tentative D call TRBD2 (6 bases). This TCR came from a middle-aged man with urothelial cancer. The sample was PBMCs, taken around atezolizumab (anti-PD-L1) treatment. CDR3 coding DNA: TGTGCCAGCAGCTTATTTTTGTCGGAGGGGGAGCAGTACTTC. Translated, it gives CASSLFLSEGEQYF.